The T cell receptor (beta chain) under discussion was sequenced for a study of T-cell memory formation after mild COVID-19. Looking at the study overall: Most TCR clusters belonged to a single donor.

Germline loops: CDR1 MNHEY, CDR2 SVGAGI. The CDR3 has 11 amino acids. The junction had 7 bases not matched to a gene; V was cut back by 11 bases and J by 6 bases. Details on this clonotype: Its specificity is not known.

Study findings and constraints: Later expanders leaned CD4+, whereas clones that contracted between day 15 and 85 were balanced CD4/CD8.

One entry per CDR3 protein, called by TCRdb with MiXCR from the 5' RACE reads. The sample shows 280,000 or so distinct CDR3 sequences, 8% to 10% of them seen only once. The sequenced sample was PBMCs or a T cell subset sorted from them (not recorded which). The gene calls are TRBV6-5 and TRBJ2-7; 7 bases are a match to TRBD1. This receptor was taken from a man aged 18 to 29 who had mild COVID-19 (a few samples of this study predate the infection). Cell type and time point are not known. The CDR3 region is CAAGWDSEQYV. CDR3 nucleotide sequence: TGTGCCGCCGGATGGGACAGCGAGCAGTACGTC.